This T cell receptor beta chain was profiled in a study of blood T cell repertoires in COVID-19. Study at large: Acute-phase and convalescent COVID-19 samples originated in the United States, Italy and Spain.

The CDR3 sequence is 16 residues long. Trimming cost V 0 bases and J 1 base, with 12 bases left between them. CDR1 is LGHNA and CDR2 is YNFKEQ in the germline V gene. The study drew participants aged about 18 to 95 years from roughly 25 US areas. Clones were read by immunoSEQ multiplex PCR, and TCRdb kept only the in-frame ones, dropping some. The sample shows about 270,000 clones, around 90% of them seen only once. The V and J genes are TRBV4-2 and TRBJ1-1, with a tentative D call TRBD1 (5 bases). The source of this sequence is a woman aged 45-65 years who had recovered from COVID-19. Sequenced sample: PBMCs or T cells enriched from blood (not recorded which). In nucleotides, the CDR3 is TGTGCCAGCAGCCAAGAATCTTTAGGGGAGAACACTGAAGCTTTCTTT. Translating gives CASSQESLGENTEAFF.